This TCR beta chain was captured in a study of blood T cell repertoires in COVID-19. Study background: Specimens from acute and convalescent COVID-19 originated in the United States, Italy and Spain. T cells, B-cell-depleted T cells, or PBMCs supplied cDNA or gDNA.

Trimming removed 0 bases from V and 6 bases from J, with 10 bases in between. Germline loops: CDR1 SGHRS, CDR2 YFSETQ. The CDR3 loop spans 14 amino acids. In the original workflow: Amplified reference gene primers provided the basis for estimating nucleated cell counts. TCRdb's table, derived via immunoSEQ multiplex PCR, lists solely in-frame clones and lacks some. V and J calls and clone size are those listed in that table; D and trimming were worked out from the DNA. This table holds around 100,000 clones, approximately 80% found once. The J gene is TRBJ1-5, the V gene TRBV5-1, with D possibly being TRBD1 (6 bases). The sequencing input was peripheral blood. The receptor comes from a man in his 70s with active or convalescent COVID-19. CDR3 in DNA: TGCGCCAGCAGCTTGGGGGACACTTCTCAGCCCCAGCATTTT. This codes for CASSLGDTSQPQHF.